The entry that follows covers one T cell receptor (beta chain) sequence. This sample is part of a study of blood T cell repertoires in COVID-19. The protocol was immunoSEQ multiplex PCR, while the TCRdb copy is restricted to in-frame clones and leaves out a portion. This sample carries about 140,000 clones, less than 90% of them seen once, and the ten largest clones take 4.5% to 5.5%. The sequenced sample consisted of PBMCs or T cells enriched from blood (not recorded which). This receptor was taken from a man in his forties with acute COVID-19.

In nucleotides, the CDR3 is TGCAGCGTTGATGTACAAGAGACCCAGTACTTC. Translated, it gives CSVDVQETQYF. The J gene is TRBJ2-5, the V gene TRBV29-1, with D hard to call. CDR1 and CDR2 (germline): SQVTM, ANQGSEA. This CDR3 has 11 residues. V was pared by 3 bases and J by 2 bases, with 4 bases between. Together with reference TRBV29-1 and TRBJ2-5, the CDR3 gives the full variable domain: SAVISQKPSRDICQRGTSLTIQCQVDSQVTMMFWYRQQPGQSLTLIATANQGSEATYESGFVIDKFPISRPNLTFSTLTVSNMSPEDSSIYLCSVDVQETQYFGPGTRLLVL.